Presented here are 23 T cell receptor beta chains from one specimen sequenced in a study of Ad26.COV2.S vaccination and SARS-CoV-2 variants. Measured with immunoSEQ multiplex PCR; TCRdb has only the in-frame clones, and not every one. The table records around 140,000 clones, 86% of them present only once. The material sequenced was peripheral blood, taken after recovery from COVID-19. The receptors were sampled from a human donor who had recovered from COVID-19.

The genes are TRBV19 and TRBJ1-3, with TRBD1 as a possible D gene (5 bases). Germline CDR1 and CDR2: LNHDA and SQIVND (reference sequence). The CDR3 spans 15 residues. V was pared by 4 bases and J by 4 bases, with 14 bases between. CDR3 coding DNA: TGTGCCAGTAGTACTGGTGGGGCCGCCGGAAACACCATATATTTT. The encoded protein is CASSTGGAAGNTIYF.

CDR3 amino acids: CASSPGLRSSYEQYF. CDR3 bases: TGCGCCAGCAGCCCCGGGTTAAGGTCATCGTACGAGCAGTACTTC. The chain recombines TRBV4-3 with TRBJ2-7; D unclear. The V end lost 4 bases, the J end lost 4 bases, and 17 bases lay between the germline ends. CDR3 size: 15 residues. Germline assignment: CDR1 LGHNA and CDR2 YSLEER.

The V call is TRBV13, the J call TRBJ2-7, with D unresolved. This CDR3 has 12 amino acids. Germline loops: CDR1 PRHDT, CDR2 FYEKMQ (reference sequence). The ends were cut back, 0 bases at V and 5 bases at J, with 5 bases in the middle. CDR3 region: CASSLGIDEQYF. CDR3 coding DNA: TGTGCCAGCAGCTTAGGGATTGACGAGCAGTACTTC.

This sequence joins TRBV2 and TRBJ1-1; D is uncertain. The germline gives CDR1 SNHLY, CDR2 FYNNEI. V lost 1 base to trimming and J lost 0 bases, with 15 bases between them. The CDR3 runs to 17 residues. CDR3 sequence reads: CASSEVWQSFMNTEAFF. CDR3 in DNA: TGTGCCAGCAGTGAAGTATGGCAATCGTTCATGAACACTGAAGCTTTCTTT.

The J gene is TRBJ1-4, the V gene TRBV2; weak D call: TRBD1 (6 bases). This CDR3 is 17 amino acids long. V lost 3 bases to trimming and J lost 0 bases, with 14 bases between them. CDR1 SNHLY and CDR2 FYNNEI come from the germline V gene. CDR3: CASSEVQGLATNEKLFF. DNA for the CDR3: TGTGCCAGCAGTGAGGTACAGGGCCTTGCAACTAATGAAAAACTGTTTTTT.

The chain uses TRBV6-5 and TRBJ2-1, with D tentatively TRBD1 or TRBD2 (5 bases each). The CDR3 has 13 amino acids. Germline V CDR1 and CDR2: MNHEY, SVGAGI. Trimming took 7 bases from V and 8 from J, leaving 15 bases between them. CDR3 DNA: TGTGCCAGCACACTCGGGACGGCGGATGAGCAGTTCTTC. Its protein product is CASTLGTADEQFF.

This chain uses TRBV4-1 with TRBJ1-2; D is unclear. Germline CDR1 is MGHRA and CDR2 is YSYEKL. The CDR3 loop spans 16 amino acids. Between the trimmed V and J ends, which lost 0 bases and 4 bases, there was a span of 15 bases. DNA for the CDR3: TGCGCCAGCAGCCAAGATCCGAAAACACGGAGCTATGGCTACACCTTC. It encodes CASSQDPKTRSYGYTF.

The CDR3 sequence: CASRHGGAEGDQETQYF. The CDR3 DNA reads TGTGCCAGCAGGCACGGGGGGGCCGAGGGGGATCAAGAGACCCAGTACTTC. V usage is TRBV28 and J usage is TRBJ2-5; 8 bases fit TRBD2. The germline gives CDR1 MDHEN, CDR2 SYDVKM. The CDR3 consists of 17 residues. The junction had 14 bases not matched to a gene; V was cut back by 6 bases and J by 2 bases.

In this sample, this clone turned up a few times. The V gene is TRBV7-2, the J gene TRBJ1-6; perhaps TRBD1 as D (6 bases). CDR3 length: 13 residues. CDR1 SGHTA and CDR2 FQGNSA come from the germline V gene. V was cut by 6 bases and J by 15 bases, with 18 bases left in between. The CDR3 is CASSTYRDDGLHF. The CDR3, as DNA: TGTGCCAGCAGTACATACAGGGACGATGGCCTCCACTTT.

The V and J genes are TRBV12-3 or TRBV12-4 and TRBJ2-4; D call uncertain. The CDR3 spans 13 residues. The germline V and J ends were trimmed by 6 bases and 1 base, with 7 bases remaining between them. The CDR3 DNA sequence: TGTGCCAGCAGCGTTAAGGCCAAAAACATTCAGTACTTC. Its protein product is CASSVKAKNIQYF.

The rearrangement links TRBV19 to TRBJ1-5; no firm D call. V dropped 8 bases and J dropped 4 bases, with 18 bases sitting between them. Germline V gives CDR1 LNHDA, CDR2 SQIVND (reference sequence). The length of the CDR3 is 15 residues. The CDR3 coding sequence is TGTGCCAGTCGGCCTTACGACTTAGGGAATCAGCCCCAGCATTTT. Residues: CASRPYDLGNQPQHF.

The chain recombines TRBV9 with TRBJ2-3; D ambiguous. There are 14 residues in the CDR3. Trimming stripped 0 bases from V and 0 bases from J, with 5 bases between. CDR1 and CDR2 from the germline V gene are SGDLS and YYNGEE. The CDR3 region is CASSVASSTDTQYF. CDR3 nucleotide sequence: TGTGCCAGCAGCGTAGCCTCTAGCACAGATACGCAGTATTTT.

This clone was recorded a few times. The chain uses TRBV3-1 (or the pseudogene TRBV3-2) and TRBJ1-5; no definite D call. The germline CDR1 and CDR2 sequences are LGHDT and YNNKEL (reference sequence). Between the trimmed V and J ends, which lost 0 bases and 4 bases, there was a span of 7 bases. There are 14 residues in the CDR3. CDR3 loop: CASSQEFTNQPQHF. The CDR3 nucleotides are TGTGCCAGCAGCCAAGAGTTTACTAATCAGCCCCAGCATTTT.

The J gene is TRBJ1-5, the V gene TRBV28; possibly TRBD1 for D (5 bases). V lost 5 bases to trimming and J lost 4 bases, with 24 bases between them. The germline gives CDR1 MDHEN, CDR2 SYDVKM. The CDR3 is 18 amino acids. For the CDR3, the DNA is TGTGCCAGCAGTACCCGGGACTTGGGGACGATATGGAATCAGCCCCAGCATTTT. Translation: CASSTRDLGTIWNQPQHF.

The gene calls are TRBV6-6 and TRBJ1-6; perhaps TRBD1 as D (6 bases). Trimming left V 7 bases short and J 3 bases short, with 10 bases between. This CDR3 region has 14 residues. Per the germline V gene, CDR1 is MNHNY and CDR2 is SVGAGI (reference sequence). The CDR3, as DNA: TGTGCCAGCATCCCGGGACACTATAATTCACCCCTCCACTTT. This translates into CASIPGHYNSPLHF.

CDR3 residues: CASSFRGPQFF. DNA of the CDR3: TGTGCCAGCAGCTTTAGAGGGCCGCAGTTCTTC. V usage is TRBV7-9 and J usage is TRBJ2-4; tentatively, D is TRBD2 (5 bases). The J call may not be correct, given that the DNA end is closer to TRBJ2-1. Germline CDR1 SEHNR, CDR2 FQNEAQ (reference sequence). The CDR3 spans 11 residues.

The chain is built from TRBV2 and TRBJ2-1; 10 bases map to TRBD2. The V segment lost 6 bases and the J segment 12 bases; nucleotides outside the gene matches: 11. Germline CDR1 reads SNHLY; CDR2 reads FYNNEI. CDR3 length: 14 amino acids. The CDR3 bases are TGTGCCAGCAGAGAACTAGCGGGGAATCCTCCGCAGTTCTTC. Protein: CASRELAGNPPQFF.

This clone came up once. The rearrangement joins TRBV4-2 to TRBJ2-3; the D call may be TRBD1 or TRBD2 (7 bases each). V was trimmed by 1 base and J by 8 bases, leaving 25 bases between them. The germline V gene has CDR1 LGHNA and CDR2 YNFKEQ. The CDR3 totals 18 residues. The CDR3 nucleotides read TGTGCCAGCAGCCAAGCCAGGGGGGGAGGAGGCCTTCAGGGTACGCAGTATTTT. Translation gives CASSQARGGGGLQGTQYF.

V is TRBV7-9 and J is TRBJ2-5; D uncertain. This CDR3 is built from 12 residues. Germline values: CDR1 SEHNR, CDR2 FQNEAQ (reference sequence). Trimming removed 3 bases at V and 4 bases at J, with 6 bases between. In DNA form, the CDR3 reads TGTGCCAGCAGCTTCACACCAGAGACCCAGTACTTC. Its protein is CASSFTPETQYF.

This sequence joins TRBV3-1 (or the pseudogene TRBV3-2) and TRBJ1-2; no firm D call. The germline V and J ends were trimmed by 2 bases and 5 bases, with 3 bases remaining between them. CDR1 is LGHDT and CDR2 is YNNKEL in the germline V gene (reference sequence). This CDR3 contains 11 residues. In nucleotides, the CDR3 is TGTGCCAGCAGCCAAAGTTATGGCTACACCTTC. It specifies CASSQSYGYTF.

The chain recombines TRBV11-2 with TRBJ2-1; D gene uncertain. The ends were cut back, 4 bases at V and 10 bases at J, with 17 bases in the middle. The CDR3 contains 14 residues. Germline V CDR1 and CDR2: SGHAT, FQNNGV. For the CDR3, the DNA is TGTGCCAGCAGCTCACCGTTCCTCCTTATCGAGCAGTTCTTC. It codes for CASSSPFLLIEQFF. The whole variable domain, remainder taken from reference TRBV11-2 and TRBJ2-1, is EAGVAQSPRYKIIEKRQSVAFWCNPISGHATLYWYQQILGQGPKLLIQFQNNGVVDDSQLPKDRFSAERLKGVDSTLKIQPAKLEDSAVYLCASSSPFLLIEQFFGPGTRLTVL.

V gene TRBV28 combines with J gene TRBJ1-1, with D unresolved. Trimming cost V 3 bases and J 2 bases, with 7 bases left between them. The length of the CDR3 is 13 residues. The V gene's germline CDR1 is MDHEN and CDR2 SYDVKM. The CDR3 nucleotides read TGTGCCAGCAGTTTTGGGAGAAACACTGAAGCTTTCTTT. It yields the protein CASSFGRNTEAFF.

J is TRBJ1-1 and V is TRBV7-8; D is uncertain. Trimming removed 0 bases at V and 1 base at J, with 9 bases between. CDR3 length: 15 amino acids. CDR1 is SGHVS, CDR2 FQNEAQ, per germline. The CDR3 here is CASSLAGPGNTEAFF. The DNA of the CDR3 is TGTGCCAGCAGCTTAGCCGGACCAGGGAACACTGAAGCTTTCTTT.